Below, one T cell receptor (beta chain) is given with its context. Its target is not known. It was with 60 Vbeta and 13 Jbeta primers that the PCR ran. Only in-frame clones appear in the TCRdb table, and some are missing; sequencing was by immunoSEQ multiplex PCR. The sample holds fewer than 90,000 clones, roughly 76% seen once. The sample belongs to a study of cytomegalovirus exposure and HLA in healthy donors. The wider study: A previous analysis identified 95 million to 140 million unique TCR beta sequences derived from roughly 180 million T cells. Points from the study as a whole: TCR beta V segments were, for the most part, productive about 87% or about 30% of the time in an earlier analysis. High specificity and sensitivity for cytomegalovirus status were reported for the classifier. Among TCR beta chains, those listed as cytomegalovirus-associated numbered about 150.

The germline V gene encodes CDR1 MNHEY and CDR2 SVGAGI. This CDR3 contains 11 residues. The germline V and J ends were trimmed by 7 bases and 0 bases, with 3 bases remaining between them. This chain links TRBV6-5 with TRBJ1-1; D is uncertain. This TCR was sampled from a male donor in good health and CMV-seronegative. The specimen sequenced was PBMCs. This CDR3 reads CASIMNTEAFF. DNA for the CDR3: TGTGCCAGCATTATGAACACTGAAGCTTTCTTT.